The rows below give T cell receptor beta chains drawn from one sample of a study of tumor and adjacent non-tumor tissue in lung cancer. TCRdb analysed the multiplex PCR reads with MiXCR anew, one entry per CDR3 protein. The sample yields 100,000 to 150,000 distinct CDR3 sequences, around three fifths seen once. The source material was lung tumor tissue. These receptors were obtained from a man in his thirties or forties with non-small cell lung cancer. Both conserved end residues are part of each CDR3. Each record gives: clone size, D gene, J gene, V gene, CDR3 DNA, CDR3 protein. A D gene is named only where the DNA matches it firmly. Expanded clones get a size class; other rows say once, few or many, or leave the size out.

clone_size: NA; d_call: NA; j_call: TRBJ2-1; v_call: TRBV30; cdr3_nt: TGTGCCTGGAGTGTACGGGAACACAATGAGCAGTTCTTC; cdr3_aa: CAWSVREHNEQFF
clone_size: few; d_call: TRBD2; j_call: TRBJ2-1; v_call: TRBV10-2; cdr3_nt: TGCGCCAGCAGGGCCAGGACTAGCGGGGCCTACAATGAGCAGTTCTTC; cdr3_aa: CASRARTSGAYNEQFF
clone_size: NA; d_call: NA; j_call: TRBJ1-5; v_call: TRBV12-3/TRBV12-4; cdr3_nt: TGTGCCAGCTGCCCCTTCATTCGGGCAGGGAGGGATCAGCCCCAGCATTTT; cdr3_aa: CASCPFIRAGRDQPQHF
clone_size: many; d_call: NA; j_call: TRBJ2-7; v_call: TRBV20-1; cdr3_nt: TGCAGTGCTATTAAGGTGGCGGACGGTCCGTTCTACGAGCAGTACTTC; cdr3_aa: CSAIKVADGPFYEQYF
clone_size: NA; d_call: NA; j_call: TRBJ2-3; v_call: TRBV12-5; cdr3_nt: TGTGCTAGTGTCCTTTTTGGGGGAAGCAATCAGCCCCAGTATTTT; cdr3_aa: CASVLFGGSNQPQYF
clone_size: many; d_call: NA; j_call: TRBJ2-7; v_call: TRBV29-1; cdr3_nt: TGCAGCGTTGAAAAGGACAACTACGAGCAGTACTTC; cdr3_aa: CSVEKDNYEQYF
clone_size: NA; d_call: NA; j_call: TRBJ2-3; v_call: TRBV11-1; cdr3_nt: TGTGCCAACAGCATAGAGGACATATTACGCACAGATACGCAGTATTTT; cdr3_aa: CANSIEDILRTDTQYF
clone_size: NA; d_call: NA; j_call: TRBJ1-6; v_call: TRBV20-1; cdr3_nt: TGCAGTGCTAGATCGCATGGTCTGAATTCACCCCCCCACTTT; cdr3_aa: CSARSHGLNSPPHF
clone_size: NA; d_call: NA; j_call: TRBJ1-5; v_call: TRBV4-1; cdr3_nt: TGCACCAGCAACCAAGAGGGCAGGGGTGACCAGCCCCAGCATTTT; cdr3_aa: CTSNQEGRGDQPQHF
clone_size: NA; d_call: NA; j_call: TRBJ2-5; v_call: TRBV7-8; cdr3_nt: TGTGCCAGCAGCTTCTTGGGGGCAAAGCTCTGGGAGACCCAGTACTTC; cdr3_aa: CASSFLGAKLWETQYF
clone_size: NA; d_call: NA; j_call: TRBJ1-1; v_call: TRBV20-1; cdr3_nt: TGCAGTGCTCGCGACGGACCACGCGCCACTGAAGCTTTCTTT; cdr3_aa: CSARDGPRATEAFF
clone_size: many; d_call: NA; j_call: TRBJ2-1; v_call: TRBV11-2; cdr3_nt: TGTGCCAGCAGCTTAGAAGCCGGCAATGAGCAGTTCTTC; cdr3_aa: CASSLEAGNEQFF
clone_size: NA; d_call: NA; j_call: TRBJ2-2; v_call: TRBV12-3/TRBV12-4; cdr3_nt: TGTGACAGCAGGTGGGAAGGGGACACCGGGGAGCTGTTTTTT; cdr3_aa: CDSRWEGDTGELFF